The 10 T cell receptor beta chains below were found in one sample sequenced in a study of T cell responses to AZD1222 COVID-19 vaccine listed by TCRdb under 2021. This specimen's time point label, interpreted: baseline before first vaccination. Libraries came from the immunoSEQ multiplex PCR assay. In TCRdb, the immuneACCESS table is reduced to in-frame sequences with V and J assigned. These tables do not hold every clone; where another copy was compared, an unresolved V gene accounts for under half, and the others remain unexplained. This sample comprises over 90,000 clones, roughly 91% of them detected only once. The ten largest clones add up to 45% to 55% of the sample. This sample comprised peripheral blood, obtained on day 0 of AZD1222 vaccination. The receptors derive from an adult in good health.

The chain couples TRBV18 to TRBJ2-2, with D possibly matching TRBD1 (5 bases). V was trimmed by 1 base and J by 0 bases, leaving 12 bases between them. Germline V gene lookup returns CDR1 KGHSH and CDR2 LQKENI. There are 17 residues in the CDR3. The CDR3 is CASSPQMTDANTGELFF. CDR3 DNA: TGTGCCAGCTCACCACAAATGACAGACGCGAACACCGGGGAGCTGTTTTTT.

The chain recombines TRBV18 with TRBJ2-2; no clear D. CDR3 size: 15 residues. V was pared by 3 bases and J by 2 bases, with 10 bases between. Germline V lookup: CDR1 KGHSH, CDR2 LQKENI. The CDR3 spells CASSPTTHNTGELFF. The CDR3 bases are TGTGCCAGCTCACCCACGACCCATAACACCGGGGAGCTGTTTTTT.

The rearrangement links TRBV18 to TRBJ2-2, with D unclear. The CDR3 sequence is 14 residues long. Trimming pared 3 bases from V and 2 bases from J, leaving 7 bases between. Germline lookup yields CDR1 KGHSH and CDR2 LQKENI. DNA for the CDR3: TGTGCCAGCTCACCGAGTCCTAACACCGGGGAGCTGTTTTTT. Protein product: CASSPSPNTGELFF.

This CDR3 is CASSLYRVMRGNIQYF. In nucleotides, the CDR3 is TGTGCCAGCAGTTTATATCGGGTCATGAGGGGTAACATTCAGTACTTC. The rearrangement uses TRBV28 and TRBJ2-4; D tentatively reads TRBD1 or TRBD2 (5 bases each). Germline lookup yields CDR1 MDHEN and CDR2 SYDVKM. The CDR3 has 16 residues. V shed 1 base and J shed 7 bases, with 17 bases lying between them.

V is TRBV14 and J is TRBJ2-3, with D possibly matching TRBD2 (6 bases). The germline V and J ends were trimmed by 4 bases and 6 bases, with 17 bases remaining between them. The CDR3 is 15 amino acids. Germline V gene lookup returns CDR1 SGHDN and CDR2 FVKESK. CDR3 sequence (DNA): TGTGCCAGCAGCCCCAAGGGACTGGCGTGGGATACGCAGTATTTT. Translating gives CASSPKGLAWDTQYF.

V and J are TRBV28 and TRBJ1-2; 7 bases map to TRBD1. The CDR3 loop spans 14 amino acids. The ends lost 2 bases at V and 5 bases at J; junction bases unmatched: 5. From germline, CDR1 is MDHEN and CDR2 SYDVKM. The CDR3 spells CASSLGDRRYGYTF. CDR3 bases: TGTGCCAGCAGTTTAGGGGACAGACGATATGGCTACACCTTC.

The J gene is TRBJ1-6, the V gene TRBV28; 8 positions match TRBD1. After removal of 5 bases from V and 4 bases from J, the junction contained 7 bases not matched to a gene. Germline CDR1 MDHEN, CDR2 SYDVKM. The CDR3 consists of 16 residues. In nucleotides, the CDR3 is TGTGCCAGCAGTCCCAGGACAGGGTCATATAATTCACCCCTCCACTTT. This translates into CASSPRTGSYNSPLHF.

V and J are TRBV11-2 and TRBJ1-3; 8 bases fit TRBD1. CDR3 length equals 16 residues. Looked up from germline, CDR1 is SGHAT and CDR2 is FQNNGV. V shed 6 bases and J 2 bases; nucleotides not matched to a gene: 9. As DNA, the CDR3 is TGTGCCAGCAGTATTAATCCACAGGGGGCTGGAAACACCATATATTTT. This codes for CASSINPQGAGNTIYF.

CDR3 coding DNA: TGTGCCAGCAGTTTTGGACAGGGCGGGGGAAACACCATATATTTT. Residues: CASSFGQGGGNTIYF. The J gene is TRBJ1-3, the V gene TRBV6-5; the match to TRBD1 covers 8 bases. This CDR3 is built from 15 residues. Germline CDR1 and CDR2: MNHEY and SVGAGI. The V segment lost 4 bases and the J segment 4 bases; nucleotides outside the gene matches: 6.

The genes are TRBV12-3 or TRBV12-4 and TRBJ2-5; the D gene is possibly TRBD2 (5 bases). V lost 6 bases and J 5 bases, leaving 10 bases between the germline ends. The CDR3 contains 12 residues. The CDR3 here is CASSVPGETQYF. The CDR3 coding sequence is TGTGCCAGCAGCGTCCCGGGGGAGACCCAGTACTTC.